These 15 T cell receptor beta chains share one sample of origin, sequenced in a study of blood T cell repertoires in COVID-19. Some clones are missing from TCRdb's copy, which holds only in-frame ones; the method was immunoSEQ multiplex PCR. The sample lists under 250,000 clones; about 83% were seen once. The sample was peripheral blood. The receptors here all came from a young man who had recovered from COVID-19.

Relative to its sample, this clone is medium-sized. V usage is TRBV7-9 and J usage is TRBJ2-2; D is unresolved. CDR3 length: 14 amino acids. V was clipped by 1 base and J by 4 bases, with 7 bases between them. CDR1 is SEHNR, CDR2 FQNEAQ, per germline (reference sequence). This CDR3 is CASSLDQITGELFF. The CDR3 DNA is TGTGCCAGCAGCTTAGACCAGATCACCGGGGAGCTGTTTTTT.

The V gene is TRBV10-3, the J gene TRBJ2-2, with TRBD2 matching 10 bases. CDR1 and CDR2 from the germline V gene are ENHRY and SYGVKD. The CDR3 runs to 15 residues. V shed 5 bases and J 4 bases; nucleotides not matched to a gene: 4. The CDR3 nucleotides read TGTGCCATCAGTACGGGACTAGCGAGCACCGGGGAGCTGTTTTTT. This encodes CAISTGLASTGELFF.

The V and J genes are TRBV15 and TRBJ1-5; 8 positions match TRBD1. Germline V CDR1 and CDR2: LNHNV, YYDKDF (reference sequence). The junction had 3 bases not matched to a gene; V was cut back by 5 bases and J by 3 bases. The CDR3 spans 14 residues. The CDR3 spells CATSSGQDNQPQHF. CDR3 bases: TGTGCCACCAGCTCGGGACAGGACAATCAGCCCCAGCATTTT.

This rearrangement joins TRBV7-3 to TRBJ2-5; D is perhaps TRBD2 (6 bases). The germline V and J ends were trimmed by 2 bases and 4 bases, with 14 bases remaining between them. This CDR3 has 15 residues. CDR1 is SGHTA and CDR2 is FQGTGA in the germline V gene. The CDR3 region is CASSLRAGLLETQYF. The CDR3 DNA reads TGTGCCAGCAGCTTACGTGCGGGACTCCTAGAGACCCAGTACTTC. The full variable domain, its missing parts supplied by reference TRBV7-3 and TRBJ2-5, is GAGVSQTPSNKVTEKGKYVELRCDPISGHTALYWYRQSLGQGPEFLIYFQGTGAADDSGLPNDRFFAVRPEGSVSTLKIQRTERGDSAVYLCASSLRAGLLETQYFGPGTRLLVL.

V and J are TRBV18 and TRBJ2-1, with unresolved D. The V end was cut by 4 bases, the J end by 0 bases, with 10 bases between. The CDR3 extends over 15 amino acids. Germline V gene sequence: CDR1 KGHSH, CDR2 LQKENI. The CDR3 sequence is CASSRPMSSYNEQFF. The CDR3 DNA reads as TGTGCCAGCTCACGCCCAATGAGCTCCTACAATGAGCAGTTCTTC.

CDR3 sequence: CASSIERVGSYGYTF. CDR3 DNA sequence: TGTGCCAGTAGTATAGAGAGGGTAGGGTCTTATGGCTACACCTTC. The V gene is TRBV19, the J gene TRBJ1-2, with D unclear. V lost 0 bases and J lost 5, with 13 bases in between. CDR3 length: 15 amino acids. Germline assignment: CDR1 LNHDA and CDR2 SQIVND (reference sequence).

This chain joins TRBV5-5 and TRBJ1-4; D not certain. Per germline, CDR1 SGHKS and CDR2 YYEKEE (reference sequence). V lost 4 bases and J lost 8, with 12 bases in between. The CDR3 extends over 13 amino acids. The CDR3 spells CASSPVGGEKLFF. The CDR3 nucleotides read TGTGCCAGCAGCCCAGTCGGAGGAGAAAAACTGTTTTTT.

The genes are TRBV9 and TRBJ1-1; weak D call: TRBD1 (5 bases). The CDR3 runs to 14 residues. V shed 3 bases and J shed 1 base, with 10 bases lying between them. Germline CDR1 and CDR2: SGDLS and YYNGEE. CDR3 region: CASSEYGQNTEAFF. In DNA, the CDR3 is TGTGCCAGCAGCGAGTACGGACAGAACACTGAAGCTTTCTTT.

The table lists this clone with a few counts. This chain uses TRBV2 with TRBJ2-7; TRBD1 matches 8 bases. Unmatched junction bases numbered 7, after V lost 8 bases and J lost 7 bases. This CDR3 is built from 12 residues. Germline-derived CDR1 and CDR2 are SNHLY and FYNNEI. Here the CDR3 DNA reads TGTGCCAGCGCAGGGGGCTCGGGAGAGCAGTACTTC. Its translation: CASAGGSGEQYF.

The V gene is TRBV3-1 (or the pseudogene TRBV3-2), the J gene TRBJ1-3; D is possibly TRBD1 (5 bases). This CDR3 is 13 amino acids long. Germline V gene sequence: CDR1 LGHDT, CDR2 YNNKEL (reference sequence). V lost 3 bases, J lost 4 bases, and 7 bases lay in between. CDR3 region: CASSHRTGNTIYF. CDR3 DNA: TGTGCCAGCAGCCACAGGACAGGAAACACCATATATTTT.

This clone has more than one count but fewer than ten. The genes are TRBV5-1 and TRBJ1-1; no reliable D call. Per germline, CDR1 SGHRS and CDR2 YFSETQ. Trimming stripped 0 bases from V and 11 bases from J, with 20 bases between. CDR3 length equals 15 residues. The CDR3 nucleotides read TGCGCCAGCAGCTTGGGGGAAGGTGTCGATACGGGGGCTTTCTTT. The encoded protein is CASSLGEGVDTGAFF.

This clone was seen just once. This chain links TRBV5-1 with TRBJ1-4, with TRBD1 as a possible D gene (5 bases). Germline V gene sequence: CDR1 SGHRS, CDR2 YFSETQ. The germline V and J ends were trimmed by 1 base and 6 bases, with 16 bases remaining between them. The CDR3 totals 16 residues. The CDR3 protein is CASSLYRDGRHEKLFF. CDR3 sequence (DNA): TGCGCCAGCAGCTTGTATCGGGACGGGAGACATGAAAAACTGTTTTTT.

In the case of this clone: The same CDR3 is also encoded by other DNA sequences in this sample. The rearrangement joins TRBV9 to TRBJ1-4; D gene ambiguous. Trimming cost V 2 bases and J 8 bases, with 13 bases left between them. The CDR3 consists of 14 residues. Germline CDR1 and CDR2: SGDLS and YYNGEE. The CDR3 region is CASSVGGGGEKLFF. The CDR3, as DNA: TGTGCCAGCAGCGTCGGCGGCGGAGGAGAAAAACTGTTTTTT. Variable domain in full (rest from reference TRBV9 and TRBJ1-4): DSGVTQTPKHLITATGQRVTLRCSPRSGDLSVYWYQQSLDQGLQFLIQYYNGEERAKGNILERFSAQQFPDLHSELNLSSLELGDSALYFCASSVGGGGEKLFFGSGTQLSVL.

The chain joins TRBV10-2 to TRBJ1-2; 11 nucleotides line up with TRBD1. The CDR3 contains 16 residues. Trimming took 7 bases from V and 4 from J; bases not matched to a gene: 11. CDR1 and CDR2 (germline): WSHSY, SAAADI. CDR3 coding DNA: TGCGCCAGCACCCCCGGCGGGACAGGGGGTGGCTATGGCTACACCTTC. Encoded protein: CASTPGGTGGGYGYTF.

About this clone itself: A read error may produce the germline difference seen at one junction end. The rearrangement joins TRBV7-8 to TRBJ2-2, with D perhaps TRBD1 (6 bases). CDR1 is SGHVS and CDR2 is FQNEAQ in the germline V gene. This CDR3 spans 16 amino acids. CDR3 sequence (DNA): TGTGCCAGCAGCTTAGATACAGGGTTGAACGCCGGGGAGCTGTTTTTT. It yields the protein CASSLDTGLNAGELFF.